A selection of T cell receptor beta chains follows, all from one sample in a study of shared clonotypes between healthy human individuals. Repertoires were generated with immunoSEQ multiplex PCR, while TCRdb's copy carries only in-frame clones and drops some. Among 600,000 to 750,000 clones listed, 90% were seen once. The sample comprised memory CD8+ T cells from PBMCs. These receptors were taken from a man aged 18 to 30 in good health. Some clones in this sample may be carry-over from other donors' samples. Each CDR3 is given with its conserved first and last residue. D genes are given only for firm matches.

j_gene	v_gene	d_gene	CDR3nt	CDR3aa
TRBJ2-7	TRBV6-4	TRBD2	TGTGCCAGCAGTGATGGGACTAGCGGGAGGAGCTCCTACGAGCAGTACTTC	CASSDGTSGRSSYEQYF
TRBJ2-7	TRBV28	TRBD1	TGTGCCAGCAGGACCAACCAGGGGGCTCCCTGGGAGCAGTACTTC	CASRTNQGAPWEQYF
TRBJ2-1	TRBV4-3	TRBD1	TGCGCCAGCAGCCAAAAACTCAGGGACAGGGTAGACAATGAGCAGTTCTTC	CASSQKLRDRVDNEQFF
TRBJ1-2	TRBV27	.	TGTGCCAGCGGTATCTCCACAGGGTGGCTTGGCTACACCTTC	CASGISTGWLGYTF
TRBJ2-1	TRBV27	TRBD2	TGTGCCAGCAGTTTCTCCCGACTAGCATCGCATGACAATGAGCAGTTCTTC	CASSFSRLASHDNEQFF
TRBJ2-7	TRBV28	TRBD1	TGTGCCAGCAGTTCCAGGGGGCGGGGTAACGAGCAGTACTTC	CASSSRGRGNEQYF
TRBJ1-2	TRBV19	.	TGTGCCAGTATAGGAGCGCGCTATATTGGAGGCTACACCTTC	CASIGARYIGGYTF
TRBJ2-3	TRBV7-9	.	TGTGCCAGCAGCTCGACTCGCTGGGGCGCAGATACGCAGTATTTT	CASSSTRWGADTQYF
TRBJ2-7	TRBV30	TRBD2	TGTGCCTGGAGTGACGGACTAGCGGTATACGAGCAGTACTTC	CAWSDGLAVYEQYF
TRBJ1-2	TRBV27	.	TGTGCCAGCAGTTTAGGCCTCTCTGCGGTCTATGGCTACACCTTC	CASSLGLSAVYGYTF
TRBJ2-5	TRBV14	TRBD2	TGTGCCAGCAGCCAAGAACCTAGCGGGAGGGCCGGGACCCAGTACTTC	CASSQEPSGRAGTQYF
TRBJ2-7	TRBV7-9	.	TGTGCCAGCACAGGACGGCAATCCTACGAGCAGTACTTC	CASTGRQSYEQYF
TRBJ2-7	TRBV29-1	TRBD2	TGCAGCGTGACCCCAACTAGCGGGAGCGTATACGAGCAGTACTTC	CSVTPTSGSVYEQYF
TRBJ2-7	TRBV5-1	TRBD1	TGCGCCAGCGGAGCAGGGGGCCCCCTCGAGCAGTACTTC	CASGAGGPLEQYF
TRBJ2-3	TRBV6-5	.	TGTGCCAGCAGTCAACCGGGACCGTTCGTGTATTTT	CASSQPGPFVYF
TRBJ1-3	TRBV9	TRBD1	TGTGCCAGCAGCGTAACAGGGGGCTACGGGAACACCATATATTTT	CASSVTGGYGNTIYF
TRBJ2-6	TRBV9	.	TGTGCCAGCAGCCTAACCGGGAAACCCGATTGGGTGGCCAACGTCCTGACTTTC	CASSLTGKPDWVANVLTF